This TCR beta chain was recorded in a study of blood T cell repertoires in COVID-19. Study background: Whether acute or convalescent, the COVID-19 samples came from the United States, Italy and Spain. T cells, B-cell-depleted T cells, or PBMCs supplied cDNA or gDNA.

The germline CDR1 and CDR2 sequences are SGDLS and YYNGEE. There are 15 residues in the CDR3. The junction had 5 bases not matched to a gene; V was cut back by 0 bases and J by 9 bases. This clone was recorded only once. Per the study methods: Estimates of nucleated cell counts were drawn from the amplification of reference gene primers. Sequenced by immunoSEQ multiplex PCR; TCRdb stores in-frame clones only, minus some. The D gene and trimming were derived from the DNA, and the V and J assignments and clone size from that table. The sample has 70,000 to 95,000 clones; roughly 88% are singletons. The genes are TRBV9 and TRBJ2-7; 14 bases fit TRBD2. Sequenced: peripheral blood. This TCR was sampled from a woman aged 45-60 years with acute or convalescent COVID-19. DNA for the CDR3: TGTGCCAGCAGCGTAGGGACTAGCGGGGGGAGCCCGCAGTACTTC. Its protein product is CASSVGTSGGSPQYF.